This T cell receptor (beta chain) is drawn from a study of shared clonotypes between healthy human individuals. For the study at large: CD8 memory received one plate per donor, CD8 naive two, CD4 memory three and CD4 naive three.

Using immunoSEQ multiplex PCR, the repertoire was profiled, and TCRdb retains in-frame clones only, with some absent. The data show 1,100,000 or so clones, with 75% to 85% seen just once and more than 0.5% held by the top ten. As to this clone: Other nucleotide sequences from this sample produce the same CDR3.

The CD4+ fraction was divided into a CD45RA+ naive subset and a CD45RA-negative memory subset. Trimming removed 2 bases at V and 6 bases at J, with 8 bases between. Germline V CDR1 and CDR2: DFQATT, SNEGSKA (reference sequence). The CDR3 extends over 11 amino acids. This chain joins TRBV20-1 and TRBJ2-7, with no clear D. Specimen: memory CD4+ T cells from PBMCs. Subset given: CD45RA-negative fraction. This clonotype was obtained from a man aged 18 to 30 in good health. Some clones in this sample may be carry-over from other donors' samples. The CDR3 nucleotides are TGCAGTGCTAGACGACCCCCCGAGCAGTACTTC. This codes for CSARRPPEQYF.